These 26 T cell receptor beta chains share one sample of origin, sequenced in a study of blood T cell repertoires in COVID-19. Using immunoSEQ multiplex PCR, the repertoire was profiled, and TCRdb retains in-frame clones only, with some absent. The sample shows approximately 220,000 clones, 85% to 90% of them seen only once. Sequenced: PBMCs or T cells enriched from blood (not recorded which). Receptors were obtained from a man aged 30-40 years who had recovered from COVID-19.

The chain carries TRBV9 and TRBJ1-1, with D hard to call. The length of the CDR3 is 14 residues. Germline V gene lookup returns CDR1 SGDLS and CDR2 YYNGEE. V shed 1 base and J shed 0 bases, with 7 bases lying between them. The CDR3 protein is CASSVWAMNTEAFF. The CDR3 DNA follows: TGTGCCAGCAGCGTATGGGCCATGAACACTGAAGCTTTCTTT.

This chain uses TRBV3-1 (or the pseudogene TRBV3-2) with TRBJ1-1, with TRBD1 as a possible D gene (6 bases). The CDR3 spans 16 residues. Germline V gives CDR1 LGHDT, CDR2 YNNKEL (reference sequence). Deletions cut 0 bases from V and 4 bases from J, with 15 bases between. CDR3 in DNA: TGTGCCAGCAGCCAAGAGGGGGCCCCACCGGGCACTGAAGCTTTCTTT. It is translated as CASSQEGAPPGTEAFF.

The gene calls are TRBV10-1 and TRBJ1-3, with D hard to call. This CDR3 is built from 14 residues. Per germline, CDR1 WNHNN and CDR2 SYGVQD (reference sequence). V was clipped by 7 bases and J by 3 bases, with 13 bases between them. The CDR3: CASKGRSFGNTIYF. The CDR3 DNA reads as TGCGCCAGCAAAGGGAGATCCTTTGGAAACACCATATATTTT.

The chain is built from TRBV7-2 and TRBJ1-3; a possible D gene is TRBD1 (6 bases). Germline V gene sequence: CDR1 SGHTA, CDR2 FQGNSA. V lost 10 bases and J 0 bases, leaving 10 bases between the germline ends. This CDR3 contains 13 residues. CDR3 in amino acids: CATLDSSGNTIYF. The DNA of the CDR3 is TGTGCCACCCTGGACAGCTCTGGAAACACCATATATTTT.

The V call is TRBV7-9, the J call TRBJ1-4; D is undetermined. CDR1 is SEHNR, CDR2 FQNEAQ, per germline (reference sequence). V lost 4 bases, J lost 8 bases, and 23 bases lay in between. This CDR3 comprises 17 residues. The CDR3 bases are TGTGCCAGCAGCTCCCGGGGAAGAGGGCTTGAAGACGAAAAACTGTTTTTT. Translating it yields CASSSRGRGLEDEKLFF.

This clone was seen a single time. This rearrangement joins TRBV6-5 to TRBJ2-3; 7 bases match TRBD2. V shed 3 bases and J 4 bases; nucleotides not matched to a gene: 7. In germline, CDR1 is MNHEY, CDR2 SVGAGI. This CDR3 region has 15 residues. The CDR3 loop reads CASSYMAGVADTQYF. The CDR3 DNA sequence: TGTGCCAGCAGTTATATGGCGGGAGTTGCAGATACGCAGTATTTT.

This clone has a single count. V usage is TRBV7-9 and J usage is TRBJ2-5; D unresolved. The CDR3 has 14 amino acids. V was trimmed by 7 bases and J by 0 bases, leaving 12 bases between them. The germline V gene encodes CDR1 SEHNR and CDR2 FQNEAQ (reference sequence). CDR3 residues: CASTHDTDQETQYF. DNA for the CDR3: TGTGCCAGCACCCATGACACTGACCAAGAGACCCAGTACTTC. Combining the CDR3 with reference TRBV7-9 and TRBJ2-5 gives the whole variable domain DTGVSQNPRHKITKRGQNVTFRCDPISEHNRLYWYRQTLGQGPEFLTYFQNEAQLEKSRLLSDRFSAERPKGSFSTLEIQRTEQGDSAMYLCASTHDTDQETQYFGPGTRLLVL.

J is TRBJ2-3 and V is TRBV6-1; TRBD2 might be the D (6 bases). Per germline, CDR1 MNHNS and CDR2 SASEGT. The CDR3 extends over 16 amino acids. Trimming left V 4 bases short and J 0 bases short, with 14 bases between. The CDR3: CASSAGVHSSTDTQYF. The CDR3 DNA reads as TGTGCCAGCAGTGCGGGGGTGCACTCTAGCACAGATACGCAGTATTTT.

CDR3 DNA sequence: TGCGCCAGCAGCCAATTGGGGGGGTCTAATGAAAAACTGTTTTTT. Protein product: CASSQLGGSNEKLFF. The rearrangement uses TRBV4-1 and TRBJ1-4, with a weak D call TRBD1 (5 bases). V was cut by 2 bases and J by 3 bases, with 10 bases left in between. Per the germline V gene, CDR1 is MGHRA and CDR2 is YSYEKL. The CDR3 spans 15 residues.

This chain links TRBV4-3 with TRBJ2-7; 7 bases are shared with TRBD1. CDR3 length: 15 amino acids. The V and J ends lost 0 bases and 4 bases, in that order; junction bases with no gene match: 6. Germline CDR1 LGHNA, CDR2 YSLEER. The CDR3 is CASSQDVGTEYEQYF. As DNA, the CDR3 is TGCGCCAGCAGCCAAGATGTTGGGACAGAATACGAGCAGTACTTC.

This clone was seen only once. V and J are TRBV5-1 and TRBJ2-6, with 7 positions matching TRBD1. J lost 2 bases, V lost 3 bases, and 5 bases had no gene match. Germline CDR1 reads SGHRS; CDR2 reads YFSETQ. The CDR3 runs 16 residues. Here the CDR3 DNA reads TGCGCCAGCAGCTCGGCGACAGGGCCTGGGGCCAACGTCCTGACTTTC. Protein sequence: CASSSATGPGANVLTF.

The chain links TRBV27 to TRBJ1-2, with 8 bases aligning to TRBD1. The germline V gene has CDR1 MNHEY and CDR2 SMNVEV (reference sequence). The CDR3 runs to 17 residues. Trimming removed 0 bases from V and 3 bases from J; junction bases left unmatched: 9. This CDR3 reads CASSLSPPRGRDYGYTF. The CDR3 DNA follows: TGTGCCAGCAGTTTATCCCCTCCCAGGGGGCGCGACTATGGCTACACCTTC.

The chain carries TRBV18 and TRBJ2-7; maybe TRBD1 (5 bases). The CDR3 contains 12 residues. Between the trimmed V and J ends, which lost 6 bases and 1 base, there was a span of 7 bases. Per germline, CDR1 KGHSH and CDR2 LQKENI. The CDR3 spells CASSKGSYEQYF. Here the CDR3 DNA reads TGTGCCAGCTCTAAGGGGTCCTACGAGCAGTACTTC.

The V call is TRBV9, the J call TRBJ2-3, with TRBD2 matching 10 bases. CDR1 SGDLS and CDR2 YYNGEE come from the germline V gene. J was trimmed by 3 bases and V by 3 bases; bases with no gene match: 4. This CDR3 has 15 amino acids. This chain's CDR3 is CASSAAGGPTDTQYF. The CDR3 coding sequence is TGTGCCAGCAGCGCAGCGGGGGGGCCGACAGATACGCAGTATTTT.

V is TRBV5-4 and J is TRBJ2-3; the D is unclear. The CDR3 totals 16 residues. Germline loops: CDR1 SGHNT, CDR2 YYREEE (reference sequence). Trimming pared 4 bases from V and 0 bases from J, leaving 15 bases between. For the CDR3, the DNA is TGTGCCAGCAGCCCCGGAAGGTGGAGTAGCACAGATACGCAGTATTTT. Translated, it gives CASSPGRWSSTDTQYF.

The V and J genes are TRBV2 and TRBJ1-5; 7 nucleotides align to TRBD1. The CDR3 runs 14 residues. Trimming cost V 7 bases and J 4 bases; bases outside gene matches: 7. Germline V gene data show CDR1 as SNHLY and CDR2 as FYNNEI. The CDR3 loop is CASMDDRENQPQHF. The CDR3 nucleotides are TGTGCCAGCATGGATGACAGGGAGAATCAGCCCCAGCATTTT.

This rearrangement joins TRBV11-2 to TRBJ1-2; no clear D gene. From germline, CDR1 is SGHAT and CDR2 FQNNGV. The CDR3 sequence is 12 residues long. Deletions cut 2 bases from V and 5 bases from J, with 6 bases between. The CDR3 sequence: CASSLNGYGYTF. CDR3 nucleotides: TGTGCCAGCAGCTTAAACGGTTATGGCTACACCTTC.

The chain couples TRBV24-1 to TRBJ1-1, with 8 bases identical to TRBD1. V was clipped by 4 bases and J by 8 bases; unmatched bases: 2. The CDR3 is made up of 12 amino acids. Germline CDR1 reads KGHDR; CDR2 reads SFDVKD. The CDR3 loop is CATSDRDREAFF. As DNA, the CDR3 is TGTGCCACCAGTGACCGGGACAGGGAAGCTTTCTTT.

This chain connects TRBV2 to TRBJ2-5, with TRBD1 matching over 8 bases. The germline gives CDR1 SNHLY, CDR2 FYNNEI. The CDR3 has 16 residues. V trimming: 6 bases; J trimming: 2 bases; junction bases outside the gene matches: 11. In nucleotides, the CDR3 is TGTGCCAGCAGCGAATCTACAGGGGGTCGACAAGAGACCCAGTACTTC. This codes for CASSESTGGRQETQYF.

This clone was recorded a few times. V usage is TRBV18 and J usage is TRBJ2-1; TRBD2 matches 10 bases. Losses at the gene ends were 3 bases for V and 2 bases for J; bases not matched to a gene: 13. Germline CDR1 KGHSH, CDR2 LQKENI. This CDR3 spans 19 amino acids. The CDR3 protein is CASSPLRGLLAGPYNEQFF. CDR3 DNA sequence: TGTGCCAGCTCACCCCTCCGGGGCCTACTAGCGGGGCCCTACAATGAGCAGTTCTTC.

This chain joins TRBV5-1 and TRBJ2-7, with 8 bases that match TRBD2. The J segment lost 6 bases and the V segment lost 0 bases, leaving 11 bases of the junction unmatched. Germline-derived CDR1 and CDR2 are SGHRS and YFSETQ. The length of the CDR3 is 16 residues. CDR3 sequence (DNA): TGCGCCAGCAGCTTGGATACCGGGAGGGGATTTAGCGAGCAGTACTTC. Translating it yields CASSLDTGRGFSEQYF.

As to this clone: The same CDR3 also results from other DNA sequences found in this sample. V is TRBV5-4 and J is TRBJ1-4; TRBD1 agrees at 8 bases. From germline, CDR1 is SGHNT and CDR2 YYREEE (reference sequence). CDR3 length: 14 amino acids. Trimming cost V 0 bases and J 6 bases; bases outside gene matches: 1. Written as DNA, the CDR3 is TGTGCCAGCAGCTTGGCAGGGGGCGATGAAAAACTGTTTTTT. Translated, it gives CASSLAGGDEKLFF. Full variable domain (missing parts from reference TRBV5-4 and TRBJ1-4): ETGVTQSPTHLIKTRGQQVTLRCSSQSGHNTVSWYQQALGQGPQFIFQYYREEENGRGNFPPRFSGLQFPNYSSELNVNALELDDSALYLCASSLAGGDEKLFFGSGTQLSVL.

The chain is built from TRBV28 and TRBJ2-5, with a tentative D call TRBD2 (6 bases). V was trimmed by 3 bases and J by 5 bases, leaving 16 bases between them. The CDR3 covers 15 residues. In germline, CDR1 is MDHEN, CDR2 SYDVKM. CDR3 sequence reads: CASSFARGGLETQYF. CDR3 nucleotides: TGTGCCAGCAGTTTTGCGCGAGGAGGGCTCGAGACCCAGTACTTC.

This clone has more than one count but fewer than ten. The chain is built from TRBV19 and TRBJ1-1; the match to TRBD1 covers 8 bases. V was pared by 3 bases and J by 1 base, with 4 bases of the junction left unmatched. The CDR3 runs to 15 residues. Germline CDR1 and CDR2: LNHDA and SQIVND (reference sequence). The CDR3 region has the DNA TGTGCCAGTAGTATTGGGGGGACAGGGAACACTGAAGCTTTCTTT. The encoded protein is CASSIGGTGNTEAFF.

This clone appeared a single time. V gene TRBV29-1 combines with J gene TRBJ2-1; tentative D call: TRBD2 (5 bases). Germline lookup yields CDR1 SQVTM and CDR2 ANQGSEA. This CDR3 has 15 amino acids. Deletions cut 3 bases from V and 7 bases from J, with 19 bases between. The CDR3: CSVDGSLAVGNEQFF. The CDR3 DNA reads TGCAGCGTTGATGGGAGTCTAGCTGTTGGGAATGAGCAGTTCTTC.

The rearrangement joins TRBV30 to TRBJ1-3; tentatively, D is TRBD1 (6 bases). CDR3 length equals 13 residues. From germline, CDR1 is GTSNPN and CDR2 SVGIG (reference sequence). V was trimmed by 4 bases and J by 2 bases, leaving 9 bases between them. The CDR3 nucleotides are TGTGCCTGGACGACAGGAGCTGGAAACACCATATATTTT. Residues: CAWTTGAGNTIYF.